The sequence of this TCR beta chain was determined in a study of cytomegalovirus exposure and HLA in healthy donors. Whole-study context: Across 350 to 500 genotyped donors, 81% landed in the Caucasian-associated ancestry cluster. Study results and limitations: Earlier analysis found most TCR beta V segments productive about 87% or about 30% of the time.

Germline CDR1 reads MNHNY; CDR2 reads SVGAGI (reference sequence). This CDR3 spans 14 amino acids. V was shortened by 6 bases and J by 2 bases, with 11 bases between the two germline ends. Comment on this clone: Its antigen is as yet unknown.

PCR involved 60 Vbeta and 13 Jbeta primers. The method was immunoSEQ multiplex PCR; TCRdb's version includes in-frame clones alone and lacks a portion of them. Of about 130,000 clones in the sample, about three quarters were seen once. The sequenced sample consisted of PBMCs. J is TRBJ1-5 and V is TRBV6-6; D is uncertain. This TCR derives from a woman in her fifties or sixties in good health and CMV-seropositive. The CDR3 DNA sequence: TGTGCCAGCAGCGGGTTATTGGGCAATCAGCCCCAGCATTTT. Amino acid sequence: CASSGLLGNQPQHF.